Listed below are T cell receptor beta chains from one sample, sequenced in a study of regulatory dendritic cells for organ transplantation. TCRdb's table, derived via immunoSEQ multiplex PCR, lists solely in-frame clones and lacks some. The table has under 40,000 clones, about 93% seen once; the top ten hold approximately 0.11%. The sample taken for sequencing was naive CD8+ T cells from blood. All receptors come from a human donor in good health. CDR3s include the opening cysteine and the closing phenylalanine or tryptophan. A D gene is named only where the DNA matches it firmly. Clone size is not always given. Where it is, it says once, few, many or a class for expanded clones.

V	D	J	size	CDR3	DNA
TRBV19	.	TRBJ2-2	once	CASSIGGGTGELFF	TGTGCCAGTAGTATAGGTGGTGGCACCGGGGAGCTGTTTTTT
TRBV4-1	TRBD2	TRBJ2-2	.	CASSLGGRVGTGELFF	TGCGCCAGCAGCCTGGGCGGGAGGGTCGGCACCGGGGAGCTGTTTTTT
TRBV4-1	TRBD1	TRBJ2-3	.	CASSQPGGTGYFVGTDTQYF	TGCGCCAGCAGCCAGCCGGGCGGGACAGGGTACTTTGTAGGGACAGATACGCAGTATTTT
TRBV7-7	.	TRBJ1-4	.	CASSPGTGGLNEKLFF	TGTGCTAGCAGCCCGGGTACTGGGGGCCTTAATGAAAAACTGTTTTTT
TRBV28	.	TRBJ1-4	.	CASSDLKDSPEKLFF	TGTGCCAGCAGTGATTTAAAGGACAGCCCCGAAAAACTGTTTTTT
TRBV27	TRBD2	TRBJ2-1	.	CASSLETRTSGYNEQFF	TGTGCCAGCAGTTTAGAGACCAGGACTAGCGGATACAATGAGCAGTTCTTC
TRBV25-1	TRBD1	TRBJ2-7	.	CASSDGTAASYEQYF	TGCGCCAGCAGTGACGGGACAGCGGCCTCCTACGAGCAGTACTTC
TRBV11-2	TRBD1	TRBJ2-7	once	CASSLEQGMGQYEQYF	TGTGCCAGCAGCTTAGAACAGGGGATGGGCCAATACGAGCAGTACTTC
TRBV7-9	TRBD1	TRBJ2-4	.	CASSAPGTAKNIQYF	TGTGCCAGCAGCGCCCCGGGGACAGCAAAAAACATTCAGTACTTC
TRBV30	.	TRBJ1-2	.	CAWSVGTGDGYTF	TGTGCCTGGAGTGTAGGAACGGGAGATGGCTACACCTTC
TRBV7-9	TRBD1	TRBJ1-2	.	CASSLGTTGDYGYTF	TGTGCCAGCAGCTTAGGTACGACAGGGGATTATGGCTACACCTTC
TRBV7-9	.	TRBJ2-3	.	CASSVVQGGGTDTQYF	TGTGCCAGCAGCGTAGTACAGGGAGGAGGCACAGATACGCAGTATTTT
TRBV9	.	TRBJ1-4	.	CASSVQSGGATNEKLFF	TGTGCCAGCAGCGTCCAGTCGGGGGGAGCAACTAATGAAAAACTGTTTTTT
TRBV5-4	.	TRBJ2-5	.	CASSLDGEETQYF	TGTGCCAGCAGCCTGGACGGAGAAGAGACCCAGTACTTC
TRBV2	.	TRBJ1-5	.	CASSYVQGIEQPQHF	TGTGCCAGCAGTTATGTCCAGGGGATTGAGCAGCCCCAGCATTTT
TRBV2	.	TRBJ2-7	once	CASSAPDSYEQYF	TGTGCCAGCAGTGCCCCCGACAGCTACGAGCAGTACTTC
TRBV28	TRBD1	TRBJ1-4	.	CASRDQGAGGEKLFF	TGTGCCAGCAGGGATCAGGGGGCGGGTGGTGAAAAACTGTTTTTT
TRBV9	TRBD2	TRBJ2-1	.	CASTQGSGYNEQFF	TGTGCCAGTACCCAGGGTAGCGGGTACAATGAGCAGTTCTTC
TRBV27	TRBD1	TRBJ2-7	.	CASSGQGYEQYF	TGTGCCAGCAGTGGACAGGGGTACGAGCAGTACTTC
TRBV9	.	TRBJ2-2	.	CASGALSHPLTGELFF	TGTGCCAGCGGCGCGTTGTCGCACCCCTTAACCGGGGAGCTGTTTTTT
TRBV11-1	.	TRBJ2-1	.	CASSHTRQAINNEQFF	TGTGCCAGCAGCCACACCCGGCAGGCTATCAACAATGAGCAGTTCTTC
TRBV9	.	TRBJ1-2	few	CASSVGAGVGYTF	TGTGCCAGCAGCGTAGGGGCAGGGGTTGGCTACACCTTC
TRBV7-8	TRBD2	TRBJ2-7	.	CASNLLAGSSYEQYF	TGTGCCAGCAACCTACTAGCGGGGAGCTCCTACGAGCAGTACTTC
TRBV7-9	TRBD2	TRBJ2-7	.	CASSFLAGDQYF	TGTGCCAGCAGCTTTCTAGCGGGGGACCAGTACTTC
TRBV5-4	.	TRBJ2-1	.	CAMEEGAYNEQFF	TGTGCCATGGAGGAGGGAGCCTACAATGAGCAGTTCTTC
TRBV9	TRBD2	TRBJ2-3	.	CASSVAGGLGTDTQYF	TGTGCCAGCAGCGTAGCGGGGGGGCTTGGGACAGATACGCAGTATTTT
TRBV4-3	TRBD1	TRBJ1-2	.	CASSPGTGDNYGYTF	TGCGCCAGCAGCCCGGGGACAGGGGACAACTATGGCTACACCTTC
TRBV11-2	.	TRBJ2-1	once	CASSWWESSYNEQFF	TGTGCCAGCAGCTGGTGGGAGAGCTCCTACAATGAGCAGTTCTTC
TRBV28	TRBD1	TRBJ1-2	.	CASSSGQVGYTF	TGTGCCAGCAGTTCTGGACAGGTCGGCTACACCTTC
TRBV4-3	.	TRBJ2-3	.	CASSQPQGGDTQYF	TGCGCCAGCAGCCAGCCCCAGGGCGGAGATACGCAGTATTTT
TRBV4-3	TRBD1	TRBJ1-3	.	CASSQDPGGSGNTIYF	TGCGCCAGCAGCCAAGACCCAGGGGGCTCTGGAAACACCATATATTTT
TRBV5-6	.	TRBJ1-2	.	CASSPPGLYYGYTF	TGTGCCAGCAGCCCCCCTGGACTGTACTATGGCTACACCTTC
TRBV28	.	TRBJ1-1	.	CASSPGRHTEAFF	TGTGCCAGCAGCCCAGGACGGCACACTGAAGCTTTCTTT
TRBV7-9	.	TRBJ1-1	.	CASSPPNPMNTEAFF	TGTGCCAGCAGCCCCCCCAATCCCATGAACACTGAAGCTTTCTTT